A selection of T cell receptor beta chains follows, all from one sample in a study of T cell responses to AZD1222 COVID-19 vaccine. Only in-frame clones appear in the TCRdb table, and some are missing; sequencing was by immunoSEQ multiplex PCR. The sample contains some 140,000 clones, over 85% of which appear only once. The source material was peripheral blood, sampled 28 days after the second AZD1222 dose. These receptors originate from an adult who received the AZD1222 COVID-19 vaccine. Each CDR3 is given with its conserved first and last residue. D genes are given only for firm matches. Part of the rows lack a size; the others show once, few, many or a class for expanded clones.

clone size: .; J gene: TRBJ1-4; V gene: TRBV6-5; D gene: .; CDR3 protein: CASSRRGGWAEKLFF; CDR3 DNA: TGTGCCAGCTCCCGGCGGGGGGGCTGGGCTGAAAAACTGTTTTTT
clone size: .; J gene: TRBJ1-3; V gene: TRBV5-1; D gene: .; CDR3 protein: CASSPSASQGSNTIYF; CDR3 DNA: TGCGCCAGCAGCCCCTCTGCGTCTCAGGGTAGCAACACCATATATTTT
clone size: .; J gene: TRBJ2-7; V gene: TRBV15; D gene: .; CDR3 protein: CATSRGADRSYEQYF; CDR3 DNA: TGTGCCACCAGCAGAGGGGCGGACCGCTCCTACGAGCAGTACTTC
clone size: .; J gene: TRBJ2-7; V gene: TRBV7-2; D gene: TRBD1; CDR3 protein: CASSLAQGPYEQYF; CDR3 DNA: TGTGCCAGCAGCTTAGCACAGGGGCCCTACGAGCAGTACTTC
clone size: .; J gene: TRBJ1-2; V gene: TRBV7-9; D gene: .; CDR3 protein: CASSFDGPYGYTF; CDR3 DNA: TGTGCCAGCAGCTTCGACGGACCCTATGGCTACACCTTC
clone size: .; J gene: TRBJ2-3; V gene: TRBV5-4; D gene: TRBD2; CDR3 protein: CASSLWLGGLADADTQYF; CDR3 DNA: TGTGCCAGCAGCTTGTGGTTGGGAGGACTAGCGGATGCGGATACGCAGTATTTT
clone size: .; J gene: TRBJ1-1; V gene: TRBV5-8; D gene: TRBD1; CDR3 protein: CASTRTGGTEAFF; CDR3 DNA: TGTGCCAGCACCAGGACAGGAGGGACTGAAGCTTTCTTT
clone size: .; J gene: TRBJ1-1; V gene: TRBV7-8; D gene: TRBD1; CDR3 protein: CASSLLTGVAFF; CDR3 DNA: TGTGCCAGCAGCCTACTTACAGGGGTGGCTTTCTTT
clone size: .; J gene: TRBJ2-1; V gene: TRBV27; D gene: TRBD1; CDR3 protein: CASSLPQGQNLNEQFF; CDR3 DNA: TGTGCCAGCAGTTTACCGCAGGGACAGAATTTGAATGAGCAGTTCTTC
clone size: once; J gene: TRBJ2-7; V gene: TRBV18; D gene: .; CDR3 protein: CASSPLQARNEQYF; CDR3 DNA: TGTGCCAGCTCACCCCTCCAGGCAAGGAACGAGCAGTACTTC
clone size: .; J gene: TRBJ1-5; V gene: TRBV4-3; D gene: .; CDR3 protein: CASSQDGGSGQPQHF; CDR3 DNA: TGCGCCAGCAGCCAAGACGGAGGAAGCGGTCAGCCCCAGCATTTT
clone size: .; J gene: TRBJ1-2; V gene: TRBV6-5; D gene: .; CDR3 protein: CASSFRTVNYGYTF; CDR3 DNA: TGTGCCAGCAGTTTTCGGACAGTTAACTATGGCTACACCTTC
clone size: .; J gene: TRBJ1-4; V gene: TRBV7-8; D gene: .; CDR3 protein: CASSLKGNSKLFF; CDR3 DNA: TGTGCCAGCAGCTTGAAGGGCAATTCGAAACTGTTTTTT
clone size: .; J gene: TRBJ1-5; V gene: TRBV6-2/TRBV6-3; D gene: TRBD1; CDR3 protein: CASSTGTGYQPQHF; CDR3 DNA: TGTGCCAGCAGTACAGGGACAGGCTATCAGCCCCAGCATTTT
clone size: once; J gene: TRBJ2-1; V gene: TRBV5-5; D gene: TRBD2; CDR3 protein: CASSVRGGRNDEQFF; CDR3 DNA: TGTGCCAGCAGCGTACGGGGGGGCCGGAATGATGAGCAGTTCTTC
clone size: once; J gene: TRBJ2-2; V gene: TRBV19; D gene: TRBD1; CDR3 protein: CASSIGTGGRKTGELFF; CDR3 DNA: TGTGCCAGTAGTATCGGTACAGGGGGAAGAAAAACCGGGGAGCTGTTTTTT
clone size: .; J gene: TRBJ1-2; V gene: TRBV9; D gene: TRBD1; CDR3 protein: CASSPGTTGDYGYTF; CDR3 DNA: TGTGCCAGCAGCCCCGGAACAACAGGGGACTATGGCTACACCTTC
clone size: .; J gene: TRBJ1-3; V gene: TRBV5-1; D gene: TRBD1; CDR3 protein: CASRMTGYTGNTIYF; CDR3 DNA: TGCGCCAGCAGGATGACAGGGTATACTGGAAACACCATATATTTT
clone size: .; J gene: TRBJ1-2; V gene: TRBV5-4; D gene: TRBD1; CDR3 protein: CASSFTGTGYGYTF; CDR3 DNA: TGTGCCAGCAGCTTTACCGGGACAGGCTATGGCTACACCTTC
clone size: .; J gene: TRBJ2-7; V gene: TRBV3-1/TRBV3-2; D gene: .; CDR3 protein: CASSQDPYSYEQYF; CDR3 DNA: TGTGCCAGCAGCCAAGATCCGTACTCCTACGAGCAGTACTTC
clone size: .; J gene: TRBJ1-2; V gene: TRBV20-1; D gene: .; CDR3 protein: CSALGSRNYTF; CDR3 DNA: TGCAGTGCTTTGGGAAGCCGAAATTACACCTTC
clone size: once; J gene: TRBJ1-1; V gene: TRBV7-9; D gene: .; CDR3 protein: CASSLMNTEAFF; CDR3 DNA: TGTGCCAGCAGCTTAATGAACACTGAAGCTTTCTTT
clone size: few; J gene: TRBJ2-7; V gene: TRBV5-6; D gene: TRBD1; CDR3 protein: CASSHDTTGSYEQYF; CDR3 DNA: TGTGCCAGCAGCCACGATACGACAGGGTCCTACGAGCAGTACTTC
clone size: .; J gene: TRBJ2-5; V gene: TRBV3-1/TRBV3-2; D gene: TRBD2; CDR3 protein: CASSNTAGEETQYF; CDR3 DNA: TGTGCCAGCAGCAACACAGCGGGGGAAGAGACCCAGTACTTC
clone size: .; J gene: TRBJ1-3; V gene: TRBV6-5; D gene: .; CDR3 protein: CASSYYSGNTIYF; CDR3 DNA: TGTGCCAGCAGTTACTACTCTGGAAACACCATATATTTT
clone size: .; J gene: TRBJ1-1; V gene: TRBV5-1; D gene: .; CDR3 protein: CASSLEQRNTEAFF; CDR3 DNA: TGCGCCAGCAGCTTGGAACAGCGGAACACTGAAGCTTTCTTT
clone size: .; J gene: TRBJ1-5; V gene: TRBV29-1; D gene: .; CDR3 protein: CSVPFKGGGNQPQHF; CDR3 DNA: TGCAGCGTCCCCTTCAAGGGAGGGGGCAATCAGCCCCAGCATTTT